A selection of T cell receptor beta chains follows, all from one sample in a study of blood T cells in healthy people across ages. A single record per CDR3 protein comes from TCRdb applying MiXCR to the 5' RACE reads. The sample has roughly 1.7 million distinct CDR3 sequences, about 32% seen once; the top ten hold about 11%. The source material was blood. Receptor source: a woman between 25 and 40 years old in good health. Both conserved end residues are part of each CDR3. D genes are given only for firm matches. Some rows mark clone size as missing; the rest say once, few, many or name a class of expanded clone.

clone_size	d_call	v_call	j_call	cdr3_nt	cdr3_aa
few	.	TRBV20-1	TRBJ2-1	TGCAGTGCGAGATCCGGACACAATGAGCAGTTCTTC	CSARSGHNEQFF
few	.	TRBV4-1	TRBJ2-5	TGCGCCAGCAGCCAAGTTTTATCGGGGCGTGAGACCCAGTACTTC	CASSQVLSGRETQYF
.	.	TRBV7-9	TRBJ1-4	TGTGCCAGCGTCCTGGATGGCGGTGCTAATGAAAAACTGTTTTTT	CASVLDGGANEKLFF
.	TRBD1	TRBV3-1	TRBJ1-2	TGTGCCAGCAGCCAAGATGATTTGGGACAGGGGCGAAACTATGGCTACACCTTC	CASSQDDLGQGRNYGYTF
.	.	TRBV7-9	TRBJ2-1	TGTGCCAGCAGCCAACTGGGGGCGGGGTCAGGCAACAATGAGCAGTTCTTC	CASSQLGAGSGNNEQFF
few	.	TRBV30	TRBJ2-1	TGTGCCTCCACGCCCAGGACTCGAAAATACAATGAGCAGTTCTTC	CASTPRTRKYNEQFF
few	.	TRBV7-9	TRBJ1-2	TGTGCCAGCAGCTGTGGGATTGACAGGATTGATTATGGCTACACCTTC	CASSCGIDRIDYGYTF
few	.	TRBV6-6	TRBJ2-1	TGTGCCAGCAGTAATCCCCCGTTAGGCGGACCAAGCGATGAGCAGTTCTTC	CASSNPPLGGPSDEQFF
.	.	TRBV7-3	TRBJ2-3	TGTGCCAGCAGCTTGAAGGGGGCCCCGCAGGGGGGCATGACCACAGATACGCAGTATTTT	CASSLKGAPQGGMTTDTQYF
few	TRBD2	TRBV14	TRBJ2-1	TGTGCCAGCAGGCAAAGCGGGGCGGCCGGGAATGAGCAGTTCTTC	CASRQSGAAGNEQFF
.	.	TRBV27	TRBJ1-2	TGTGCCAGCAAAGTTAGGGTTGGGGCTAACTATGGCTACACCTTC	CASKVRVGANYGYTF
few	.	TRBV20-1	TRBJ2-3	TGCAGTGCTAGAGGGCAGTCCGACCGAGATACGCAGTATTTT	CSARGQSDRDTQYF
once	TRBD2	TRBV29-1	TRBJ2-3	TGCAGCGTAGGAGCGGGAATCGGTTGGGGCTTGGAGCAGTATTTT	CSVGAGIGWGLEQYF
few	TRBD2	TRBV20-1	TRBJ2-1	TGCAGTGCTAGCGATCCCGTACTAGCGGGATTTCCCTACAATGAGCAGTTCTTC	CSASDPVLAGFPYNEQFF
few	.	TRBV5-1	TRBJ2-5	TGCGCCAGCAGCTTGCGAAGTTTCCCTCAAGAGACCCAGTACTTC	CASSLRSFPQETQYF
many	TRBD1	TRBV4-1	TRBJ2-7	TGCGCCAGCAGCACAGCCCCCGGGACAGTCTGGCAGTACTTC	CASSTAPGTVWQYF
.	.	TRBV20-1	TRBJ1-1	TGCAGTGCTAGTGGGGTTGACACTGAAGCTTTCTTT	CSASGVDTEAFF
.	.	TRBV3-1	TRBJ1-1	TGTGCCAGCAAGGTTTCAGCGAACACTGAAGCTTTCTTT	CASKVSANTEAFF
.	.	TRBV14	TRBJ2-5	TGTGCCAGCAGCCTTTCCACCCCTATTGAGCAGTACTTC	CASSLSTPIEQYF
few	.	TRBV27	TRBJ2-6	TGTGCCAGCAGTCCCCTCTCTTTAGGGGCCAACGTCCTGACTTTC	CASSPLSLGANVLTF
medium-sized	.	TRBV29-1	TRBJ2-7	TGCAGCGTTGAAGTAGGTCCCGAGCAGTACTTC	CSVEVGPEQYF
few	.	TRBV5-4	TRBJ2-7	TGTGCCAGCACCAAGAGGATGGGGCAAGGGTCCTACGAGCAGTACTTC	CASTKRMGQGSYEQYF
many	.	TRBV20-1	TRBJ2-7	TGCAGTGCTACCCATCTAGCCCCCGGCAGGATTTTGGGCGAGCAGTACTTC	CSATHLAPGRILGEQYF
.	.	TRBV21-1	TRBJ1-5	TGTGCCAGCAGCAAAGCCCCTAGGGCGGTTAGCAATCAGCCCCAGCATTTT	CASSKAPRAVSNQPQHF
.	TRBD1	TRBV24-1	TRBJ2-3	TGTGCCACCAGTGATTGGGGGACAGGACATAAGGAGGATACGCAGTATTTT	CATSDWGTGHKEDTQYF
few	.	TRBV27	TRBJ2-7	TGTGCCAGCAGTTTAAAGGGACTCACCACACTCCACGAGCAGTACTTC	CASSLKGLTTLHEQYF
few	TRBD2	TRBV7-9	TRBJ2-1	TGTGCCAGCAGCCCTTGGGGGGGGACCCACAATGAGCAGTTCTTC	CASSPWGGTHNEQFF
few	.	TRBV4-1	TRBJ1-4	TGCGCCAGCAGCCAGGGGCGGCAGGGGACTGAAAAACTGTTTTTT	CASSQGRQGTEKLFF
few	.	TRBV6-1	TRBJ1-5	TGTGCCAGCAGATATCAGAGTCAGCCCCAGCATTTT	CASRYQSQPQHF
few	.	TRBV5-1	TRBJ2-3	TGCGCCAGCAGCCTTTACCCTGAACCCACAGATACGCAGTATTTT	CASSLYPEPTDTQYF
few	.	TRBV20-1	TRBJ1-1	TGCAGTGCTAGAGATTCGGCGGCTGGCACTGAAGCTTTCTTT	CSARDSAAGTEAFF
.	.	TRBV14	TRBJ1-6	TGTGCCAGCAGCCAAGGGATCAGGGGTGTCAATTCACCCCTCCACTTT	CASSQGIRGVNSPLHF
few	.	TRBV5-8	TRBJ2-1	TGTGCCAGCAGCGATGGAGGGGGCGCCTATGAGCAGTTCTTC	CASSDGGGAYEQFF
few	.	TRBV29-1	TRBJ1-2	TGCAGCGTTGAACTAGGACGCGGCTATGGCTACACCTTC	CSVELGRGYGYTF
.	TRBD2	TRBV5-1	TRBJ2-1	TGCGCCAGCAGCTCTACCGGACTAGCGGGAAACAATGAGCAGTTCTTC	CASSSTGLAGNNEQFF
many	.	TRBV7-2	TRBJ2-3	TGTGCCAGCAGCCAACTCGGGGGTACAGATACGCAGTATTTT	CASSQLGGTDTQYF